The 14 T cell receptor beta chains below come from one sample, sequenced in a study of blood T cell repertoires in COVID-19. Libraries were prepared by immunoSEQ multiplex PCR; TCRdb keeps only in-frame clonotypes and omits some of them. The sample lists over 110,000 clones; approximately 88% were seen once. Source material: peripheral blood. The receptors come from a woman aged 45 to 65 with acute or convalescent COVID-19.

The genes are TRBV4-2 and TRBJ2-6, with D uncertain. The CDR3 length is 14 residues. The germline V gene encodes CDR1 LGHNA and CDR2 YNFKEQ. Trimming removed 0 bases from V and 9 bases from J, with 9 bases in between. Here the CDR3 DNA reads TGTGCCAGCAGCCAAGATAGCCATATCAACGTCCTGACTTTC. This sequence encodes CASSQDSHINVLTF.

The chain links TRBV11-2 to TRBJ1-2; D perhaps matches TRBD1 (5 bases). The CDR3 has 18 residues. Trimming left V 5 bases short and J 4 bases short, with 26 bases between. CDR1 SGHAT and CDR2 FQNNGV come from the germline V gene. The CDR3 here is CASSLTPSPGQGLYGYTF. CDR3 DNA: TGTGCCAGCAGCCTTACACCTTCCCCCGGGCAGGGACTCTATGGCTACACCTTC.

The chain uses TRBV19 and TRBJ2-3; tentatively, D is TRBD2 (7 bases). The length of the CDR3 is 14 residues. V was clipped by 4 bases and J by 2 bases, with 10 bases between them. The germline gives CDR1 LNHDA, CDR2 SQIVND (reference sequence). CDR3 nucleotides: TGTGCCAGTAGTACCGGGGGGCACACAGATACGCAGTATTTT. Encoded protein: CASSTGGHTDTQYF.

The chain uses TRBV2 and TRBJ2-5, with D maybe TRBD2 (5 bases). The CDR3 spans 11 residues. The germline gives CDR1 SNHLY, CDR2 FYNNEI. V lost 7 bases, J lost 3 bases, and 6 bases lay in between. CDR3 coding DNA: TGTGCCAGCATGAGGGAAGAGACCCAGTACTTC. Translated: CASMREETQYF.

This chain joins TRBV10-3 and TRBJ1-1; no firm D call. Germline lookup yields CDR1 ENHRY and CDR2 SYGVKD. There are 14 residues in the CDR3. V was pared by 0 bases and J by 3 bases, with 8 bases between. This chain's CDR3 is CAISESRWDTEAFF. The CDR3 nucleotides are TGTGCCATCAGTGAGTCGCGGTGGGACACTGAAGCTTTCTTT.

The table lists this clone with a count of one. The chain combines TRBV7-9 with TRBJ1-1; D is unclear. This CDR3 spans 15 amino acids. CDR1 SEHNR and CDR2 FQNEAQ come from the germline V gene (reference sequence). Trimming removed 2 bases from V and 0 bases from J, with 10 bases in between. CDR3 amino acids: CASSLRYGVNTEAFF. For the CDR3, the DNA is TGTGCCAGCAGCTTAAGGTACGGGGTGAACACTGAAGCTTTCTTT.

This chain joins TRBV7-6 and TRBJ2-2; 7 nucleotides agree with TRBD2. Per germline, CDR1 SGHVS and CDR2 FNYEAQ. CDR3 size: 16 residues. The V segment lost 2 bases and the J segment 7 bases; nucleotides outside the gene matches: 10. The CDR3 DNA follows: TGTGCCAGCAGCTTAATTCCTATGACGGGAGGCGGGGAGCTGTTTTTT. This gives the protein CASSLIPMTGGGELFF.

This clone was detected only once. The genes are TRBV2 and TRBJ2-1; 11 nucleotides line up with TRBD2. Germline V CDR1 and CDR2: SNHLY, FYNNEI. V gave up 5 bases and J gave up 7 bases; unmatched junction bases: 7. This CDR3 comprises 15 residues. CDR3 nucleotide sequence: TGTGCCAGCAGTTCTAGCGGGAGGCCAGGGAATGAGCAGTTCTTC. It specifies CASSSSGRPGNEQFF.

The rearrangement links TRBV18 to TRBJ1-2; 8 nucleotides agree with TRBD1. This CDR3 is built from 13 residues. Trimming took 4 bases from V and 5 from J; bases not matched to a gene: 3. Germline CDR1 KGHSH, CDR2 LQKENI. The DNA of the CDR3 is TGTGCCAGCTCACAGGACAGGGCGTATGGCTACACCTTC. Translation gives CASSQDRAYGYTF.

This chain links TRBV27 with TRBJ2-7; D is unresolved. Germline V gene lookup returns CDR1 MNHEY and CDR2 SMNVEV (reference sequence). Between the trimmed V and J ends, which lost 2 bases and 7 bases, there was a span of 12 bases. This CDR3 region has 13 residues. The CDR3 coding sequence is TGTGCCAGCAGTTTAGTCCCCGCGGAGGAGCAGTACTTC. Encoded protein: CASSLVPAEEQYF.

This chain joins TRBV6-5 and TRBJ2-1; 8 bases are shared with TRBD2. This CDR3 spans 14 amino acids. The germline V gene encodes CDR1 MNHEY and CDR2 SVGAGI. J was trimmed by 9 bases and V by 5 bases; bases with no gene match: 9. The CDR3 nucleotides are TGTGCCAGCAGTCTCAGCGGGAGCATTCCTGAGCAGTTCTTC. Encoded protein: CASSLSGSIPEQFF.

The chain links TRBV9 to TRBJ1-1; 9 bases are a match to TRBD1. CDR3 length equals 15 residues. CDR1 and CDR2 (germline): SGDLS, YYNGEE. With 4 bases clipped from V and 2 bases from J, the junction kept 6 bases outside the gene matches. DNA for the CDR3: TGTGCCAGCAGCAGAACAGGGGGCATCAACACTGAAGCTTTCTTT. This gives the protein CASSRTGGINTEAFF.

The chain is built from TRBV7-9 and TRBJ2-7; TRBD1 aligns across 7 bases. The CDR3 spans 13 residues. The germline CDR1 and CDR2 sequences are SEHNR and FQNEAQ (reference sequence). Trimming at V came to 7 bases and at J to 1 base, leaving 4 bases not matched to a gene. Written as DNA, the CDR3 is TGTGCCAGCACGGGGACAGAGTCCTACGAGCAGTACTTC. Amino acid sequence: CASTGTESYEQYF. Complete variable domain (other parts from reference TRBV7-9 and TRBJ2-7): DTGVSQNPRHKITKRGQNVTFRCDPISEHNRLYWYRQTLGQGPEFLTYFQNEAQLEKSRLLSDRFSAERPKGSFSTLEIQRTEQGDSAMYLCASTGTESYEQYFGPGTRLTVT.

This chain connects TRBV6-2 or TRBV6-3 to TRBJ1-4, with D possibly being TRBD1 (6 bases). CDR3 size: 18 residues. Trimming cost V 3 bases and J 0 bases, with 17 bases left between them. Germline CDR1 is MNHEY and CDR2 is SVGEGT. Here the CDR3 reads CASSYVAPGEATNEKLFF. DNA of the CDR3: TGTGCCAGCAGTTATGTGGCGCCAGGGGAAGCAACTAATGAAAAACTGTTTTTT.